Listed below are T cell receptor beta chains from one sample, sequenced in a study of patients and donors after allogeneic stem cell transplantation. TCRdb used MiXCR to reprocess the RT-PCR reads, holding one entry per CDR3 protein. This sample yields roughly 880,000 distinct CDR3 sequences, of which approximately 18% are seen a single time; under 6.5% belongs to the top ten. Sequencing was done on a sample of blood, either unsorted or a sorted T cell fraction (not recorded which). The receptor set was obtained from a human donor who was either an allogeneic HSCT recipient or a stem cell or donor lymphocyte infusion donor (not recorded which). It is not recorded whose cells these are; they may come from a transplant donor. CDR3s include the opening cysteine and the closing phenylalanine or tryptophan. Each record gives: V gene, J gene, clone size, D gene, CDR3 DNA, CDR3 protein. D genes are given only for firm matches. Not all rows give a size; the values are once, few, many and, for expanded clones, a class.

TRBV20-1	TRBJ2-3	NA	NA	TGCAGTGCCCCGATTGCCTTTCTTAGCACAGATACGCAGTATTTT	CSAPIAFLSTDTQYF
TRBV9	TRBJ2-1	NA	NA	TGTGCCAGCAGCGTAGACTCAGTATCCTACAATGAGCAGTTCTTC	CASSVDSVSYNEQFF
TRBV7-2	TRBJ2-7	NA	NA	TGTGCCAGCAGCTTGGAGGCACTTGGGAGAATCGAGCAGTACTTC	CASSLEALGRIEQYF
TRBV6-1	TRBJ2-1	few	NA	TGTGCCAGCAACCCTGGCAAGGCCAAGCTCAATGAGCAGTTCTTC	CASNPGKAKLNEQFF
TRBV29-1	TRBJ1-2	few	TRBD1	TGCAGCGTTGGGGTCAGGGGGCTAGGTGGCTACACCTTC	CSVGVRGLGGYTF
TRBV20-1	TRBJ1-6	few	TRBD1	TGCAGTGCTGGGACAGGCGGGTTATTGGTGAATTCACCCCTCCACTTT	CSAGTGGLLVNSPLHF
TRBV11-1	TRBJ1-4	NA	NA	TGTGCCAGCTTAACGACCGGGCAAGCCAGCAGAGGAGAAAAACTGGTTTTT	CASLTTGQASRGEKLVF
TRBV4-1	TRBJ2-1	many	TRBD2	TGCGCCAGCACACGGAGCCCCGGGACTAGGAACCCGCTCAATGAGCAGTTCTTC	CASTRSPGTRNPLNEQFF
TRBV7-2	TRBJ2-3	once	TRBD2	TGTGCCAGCAGCTGGCGGAGGGAGGGAAACAGAAATACGCAGTATTTT	CASSWRREGNRNTQYF
TRBV6-1	TRBJ1-1	few	TRBD1	TGTGCCAGCATTTCCCGGGACAGGGTTTTAGGTGAAGCTTTCTTT	CASISRDRVLGEAFF
TRBV25-1	TRBJ1-1	few	TRBD1	TGTGCCAGCCGGGACAGGGTTGACACTGAAGCTTTCTTT	CASRDRVDTEAFF
TRBV29-1	TRBJ2-1	many	TRBD1	TGCAGCGTGGGACAGGGCGTTGAGCAGTTCTTC	CSVGQGVEQFF
TRBV12-3/TRBV12-4	TRBJ2-5	few	TRBD1	TGTGCCAGCAGTTACTCGCAGGGGACAGGGTATGGGACCCAGTACTTC	CASSYSQGTGYGTQYF
TRBV20-1	TRBJ2-6	NA	NA	TGCAGTGCCCGAAGTACAGGTCCTAATGGCGGGGCCAACGTCCTGACTTTC	CSARSTGPNGGANVLTF
TRBV12-3/TRBV12-4	TRBJ1-5	NA	TRBD1	TGTGCCAGCAGCCCGGACAGGGATTATCAGCCCCAGCATTTT	CASSPDRDYQPQHF
TRBV6-2/TRBV6-3	TRBJ2-7	few	NA	TGTGCCAGCAGTTACGGGACGGACGACTACGAGCAGTACTTC	CASSYGTDDYEQYF
TRBV25-1	TRBJ2-3	NA	NA	TGTGCCAGCGGGGCGGGGACAGATACGCAGTATTTT	CASGAGTDTQYF
TRBV29-1	TRBJ2-1	many	TRBD2	TGCAGCGCCCGACCGGGACTAGCGGGAGATGAGCAGTTCTTC	CSARPGLAGDEQFF
TRBV7-2	TRBJ2-1	few	TRBD1	TGTGCCAGCAGCCGCACAGGGACAGCCGATGAGCAGTTCTTC	CASSRTGTADEQFF
TRBV2	TRBJ2-5	few	TRBD1	TGTGCCAGCAAAGAGGGGGCCGGTCCCCGTGAGACCCAGTACTTC	CASKEGAGPRETQYF
TRBV6-2/TRBV6-3	TRBJ2-7	few	NA	TGTGCCAGCAGCCAAGATATTCGCGAGCAGTACTTC	CASSQDIREQYF
TRBV12-3/TRBV12-4	TRBJ1-1	NA	NA	TGTGCCAGCAGTCCCCGCCCAGGGGTAGGATCGAACACTGAAGCTTTCTTT	CASSPRPGVGSNTEAFF
TRBV10-3	TRBJ1-5	many	NA	TGTGCCACCCGGACGGCCCCCAATCAGCCCCAGCATTTT	CATRTAPNQPQHF
TRBV27	TRBJ1-2	few	NA	TGTGCCAGCAGTTTAATAGTGGGTGTCGGTGGCTACACCTTC	CASSLIVGVGGYTF
TRBV12-3/TRBV12-4	TRBJ1-5	many	NA	TGTGCCAGCACGAACCTACGCAATCAGCCCCAGCATTTT	CASTNLRNQPQHF
TRBV29-1	TRBJ1-2	few	NA	TGCAGCGTTGAAGGGGGGACGATTTCTGGCTACACCTTC	CSVEGGTISGYTF
TRBV5-1	TRBJ1-2	NA	NA	TGCGCCAGCAGCTTGGTAGGAAACAGGGACTATGGCTACACCTTC	CASSLVGNRDYGYTF
TRBV12-3/TRBV12-4	TRBJ2-7	NA	NA	TGTGCCAGCAGTGTGGCCCACGAGCAGTACTTC	CASSVAHEQYF
TRBV10-3	TRBJ2-1	many	NA	TGTGCCATCAGTGATGGGGACCCCGCCATAAGGGAGCAGTTCTTC	CAISDGDPAIREQFF
TRBV13	TRBJ2-7	NA	NA	TGTGCCAGCAGCCCAGTCGCAGGAGGTTACGAGCAGTACTTC	CASSPVAGGYEQYF
TRBV7-8	TRBJ1-5	NA	NA	TGTGCCAGCAGCTTAGGAGGGCAGGGCCTGGTGGCCCAGCATTTT	CASSLGGQGLVAQHF
TRBV24-1	TRBJ2-7	once	NA	TGTGCCACCAGTGCTGACGGCTACTACGAGCAGTACTTC	CATSADGYYEQYF
TRBV5-6	TRBJ1-2	many	NA	TGTGCCAGCAGCTTGTCGGGGGTCAACTATGGCTACACCTTC	CASSLSGVNYGYTF
TRBV18	TRBJ2-1	few	NA	TGTGCCAGCTCACCACCGTTGAATGAGCAGTTCTTC	CASSPPLNEQFF